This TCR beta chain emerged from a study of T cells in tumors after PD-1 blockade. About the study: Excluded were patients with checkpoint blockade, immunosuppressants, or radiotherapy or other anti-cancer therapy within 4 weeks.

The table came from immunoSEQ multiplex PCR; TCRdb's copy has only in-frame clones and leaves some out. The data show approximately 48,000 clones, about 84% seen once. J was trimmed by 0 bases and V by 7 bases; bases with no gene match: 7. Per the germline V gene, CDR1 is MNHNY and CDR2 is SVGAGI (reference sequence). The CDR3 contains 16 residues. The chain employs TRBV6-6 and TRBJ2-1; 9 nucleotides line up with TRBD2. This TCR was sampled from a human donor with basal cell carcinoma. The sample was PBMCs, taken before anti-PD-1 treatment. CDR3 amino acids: CASMVAGVSSYNEQFF. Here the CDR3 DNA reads TGTGCCAGCATGGTAGCGGGGGTGAGCTCCTACAATGAGCAGTTCTTC.